These 30 T cell receptor beta chains came from one sample sequenced in a study of control samples from healthy donors and cancer patients. Profiled with immunoSEQ multiplex PCR; TCRdb holds only in-frame clones, not every one. The table records over 150,000 clones, about nine tenths of them present only once. Source material: blood. Receptors were obtained from a woman aged 40-49 years in good health.

The chain couples TRBV10-3 to TRBJ1-1; D may be TRBD1 (6 bases). CDR3 length equals 16 residues. Germline V gene data show CDR1 as ENHRY and CDR2 as SYGVKD. The V end was cut by 6 bases, the J end by 3 bases, with 20 bases between. The DNA of the CDR3 is TGTGCCATCAGGGGGACATTATCGTCTTTGTACACTGAAGCTTTCTTT. Residues: CAIRGTLSSLYTEAFF.

This chain joins TRBV12-3 or TRBV12-4 and TRBJ2-7, with 10 bases fitting TRBD1. V was clipped by 8 bases and J by 2 bases; unmatched bases: 3. The CDR3 runs to 13 residues. The CDR3 sequence: CASRGTGAYEQYF. DNA for the CDR3: TGTGCCAGCCGCGGGACAGGGGCCTACGAGCAGTACTTC.

The chain recombines TRBV19 with TRBJ1-2, with 12 positions matching TRBD1. Germline V gene lookup returns CDR1 LNHDA and CDR2 SQIVND (reference sequence). Unmatched junction bases numbered 4, after V lost 5 bases and J lost 3 bases. The CDR3 totals 15 residues. The CDR3: CASSAGQGADYGYTF. The DNA of the CDR3 is TGTGCCAGTAGTGCGGGACAGGGGGCGGACTATGGCTACACCTTC.

The gene calls are TRBV5-1 and TRBJ1-3, with D perhaps matching TRBD1 (6 bases). The V gene's germline CDR1 is SGHRS and CDR2 YFSETQ. The CDR3 sequence is 15 residues long. V was pared by 1 base and J by 2 bases, with 10 bases between. DNA of the CDR3: TGCGCCAGCAGCTTGACAGGGCTTGCTGGAAACACCATATATTTT. Residues: CASSLTGLAGNTIYF.

The gene calls are TRBV4-1 and TRBJ1-1; TRBD1 might be the D (6 bases). The CDR3 contains 18 residues. V lost 1 base and J lost 1, with 19 bases in between. Per the germline V gene, CDR1 is MGHRA and CDR2 is YSYEKL. The CDR3 region has the DNA TGCGCCAGCAGCCAAGGTAGGTTGCGGGGGCCAGCGAACACTGAAGCTTTCTTT. The encoded protein is CASSQGRLRGPANTEAFF.

The gene calls are TRBV5-5 and TRBJ2-3; TRBD2 agrees at 10 bases. CDR1 SGHKS and CDR2 YYEKEE come from the germline V gene (reference sequence). Trimming at V came to 1 base and at J to 2 bases, leaving 1 base not matched to a gene. The CDR3 has 15 residues. The CDR3 loop is CASSLSGGATDTQYF. The DNA of the CDR3 is TGTGCCAGCAGCTTGAGCGGGGGGGCCACAGATACGCAGTATTTT.

The rearrangement links TRBV6-4 to TRBJ2-3, with a weak D call TRBD2 (5 bases). Trimming cost V 2 bases and J 6 bases, with 15 bases left between them. In germline, CDR1 is MRHNA, CDR2 SNTAGT. The CDR3 is 15 residues long. The CDR3 coding sequence is TGTGCCAGCAGTGACCCTAAAGGTACGGGGGATACGCAGTATTTT. Its protein is CASSDPKGTGDTQYF.

The CDR3 loop reads CASTGGPYEQYF. CDR3 sequence (DNA): TGTGCCAGCACCGGCGGCCCCTACGAGCAGTACTTC. The V gene is TRBV7-9, the J gene TRBJ2-7; D remains ambiguous. The V gene's germline CDR1 is SEHNR and CDR2 FQNEAQ (reference sequence). CDR3 size: 12 residues. Deletions cut 7 bases from V and 2 bases from J, with 9 bases between.

V gene TRBV4-1 combines with J gene TRBJ1-1; 8 nucleotides align to TRBD1. After removal of 6 bases from V and 5 bases from J, the junction contained 8 bases not matched to a gene. CDR3 length: 14 residues. Germline V gives CDR1 MGHRA, CDR2 YSYEKL. The CDR3 is CASRPGQGETEAFF. In DNA form, the CDR3 reads TGCGCCAGCAGACCCGGACAGGGCGAGACTGAAGCTTTCTTT.

The V gene is TRBV12-3 or TRBV12-4, the J gene TRBJ1-1, with D unresolved. The CDR3 loop spans 11 amino acids. V lost 6 bases and J lost 9, with 11 bases in between. This CDR3 is CASRVGIQAFF. The CDR3 DNA reads as TGTGCCAGCAGGGTAGGGATACAAGCTTTCTTT.

CDR3: CASSSDRDTDTQYF. CDR3 nucleotide sequence: TGTGCCAGCAGCTCCGATAGGGACACAGATACGCAGTATTTT. This chain uses TRBV6-2 or TRBV6-3 with TRBJ2-3; D gene ambiguous. This CDR3 is built from 14 residues. V was trimmed by 6 bases and J by 2 bases, leaving 12 bases between them. Germline assignment: CDR1 MNHEY and CDR2 SVGEGT.

The genes are TRBV11-2 and TRBJ2-7; tentative D call: TRBD1 (5 bases). From germline, CDR1 is SGHAT and CDR2 FQNNGV. The CDR3 sequence is 14 residues long. The V end lost 4 bases, the J end lost 4 bases, and 14 bases lay between the germline ends. The CDR3 nucleotides read TGTGCCAGCAGCTACCTGCAGGGATGGTACGAGCAGTACTTC. This sequence encodes CASSYLQGWYEQYF.

The chain joins TRBV19 to TRBJ1-5; D might be TRBD1 (5 bases). V was trimmed by 4 bases and J by 2 bases, leaving 18 bases between them. The CDR3 length is 17 residues. Germline V lookup: CDR1 LNHDA, CDR2 SQIVND (reference sequence). CDR3 nucleotides: TGTGCCAGTAGTACCTTTCAGGGTTCGATGGGCAATCAGCCCCAGCATTTT. Its translation: CASSTFQGSMGNQPQHF.

This chain connects TRBV5-5 to TRBJ2-7; D perhaps matches TRBD1 (5 bases). Germline assignment: CDR1 SGHKS and CDR2 YYEKEE (reference sequence). V gave up 7 bases and J gave up 5 bases, with 22 bases separating them. The CDR3 contains 15 residues. CDR3 in amino acids: CASQGLDSLVDEQYF. CDR3 sequence (DNA): TGTGCCAGCCAAGGATTAGACAGCCTAGTCGACGAGCAGTACTTC.

The rearrangement links TRBV5-1 to TRBJ2-5; no clear D gene. V lost 0 bases, J lost 2 bases, and 8 bases lay in between. The length of the CDR3 is 14 residues. CDR1 is SGHRS, CDR2 YFSETQ, per germline. The CDR3 region has the DNA TGCGCCAGCAGCTTGGTCGGGCCACAAGAGACCCAGTACTTC. This encodes CASSLVGPQETQYF.

The genes are TRBV2 and TRBJ2-7, with 7 bases aligning to TRBD1. The ends lost 6 bases at V and 2 bases at J; junction bases unmatched: 7. There are 14 residues in the CDR3. Germline CDR1 is SNHLY and CDR2 is FYNNEI. CDR3 bases: TGTGCCAGCAGCCGACAGGGAGCGACCTACGAGCAGTACTTC. Its translation is CASSRQGATYEQYF.

V is TRBV5-4 and J is TRBJ2-7; 8 bases line up with TRBD2. Germline V lookup: CDR1 SGHNT, CDR2 YYREEE (reference sequence). The J segment lost 3 bases and the V segment lost 0 bases, leaving 5 bases of the junction unmatched. The CDR3 covers 15 residues. The CDR3 nucleotides are TGTGCCAGCAGCTTGGCGTCGGGGGGGGACTACGAGCAGTACTTC. Translated: CASSLASGGDYEQYF. Combining the CDR3 with reference TRBV5-4 and TRBJ2-7 gives the whole variable domain ETGVTQSPTHLIKTRGQQVTLRCSSQSGHNTVSWYQQALGQGPQFIFQYYREEENGRGNFPPRFSGLQFPNYSSELNVNALELDDSALYLCASSLASGGDYEQYFGPGTRLTVT.

This sequence joins TRBV3-1 (or the pseudogene TRBV3-2) and TRBJ2-2; 9 bases match TRBD1. V lost 4 bases and J lost 3; bases outside the gene matches: 0. Germline CDR1 reads LGHDT; CDR2 reads YNNKEL (reference sequence). This CDR3 contains 14 residues. The CDR3 here is CASSRTGDTGELFF. Written as DNA, the CDR3 is TGTGCCAGCAGCCGGACAGGGGACACCGGGGAGCTGTTTTTT.

The gene calls are TRBV12-3 or TRBV12-4 and TRBJ1-1; 8 bases fit TRBD1. The J segment lost 4 bases and the V segment lost 5 bases, leaving 3 bases of the junction unmatched. The CDR3 has 13 residues. The CDR3: CASSIRGPTEAFF. In nucleotides, the CDR3 is TGTGCCAGCAGTATCAGGGGGCCCACTGAAGCTTTCTTT.

The chain carries TRBV5-6 and TRBJ1-2; D not certain. The CDR3 extends over 15 amino acids. Germline V gives CDR1 SGHDT, CDR2 YYEEEE. Trimming left V 0 bases short and J 6 bases short, with 15 bases between. The CDR3 DNA reads as TGTGCCAGCAGCTTGGAGGCGGCAGCCCTAAATGGCTACACCTTC. This encodes CASSLEAAALNGYTF.

The V call is TRBV29-1, the J call TRBJ2-2; the match to TRBD1 covers 12 bases. The length of the CDR3 is 14 residues. Per germline, CDR1 SQVTM and CDR2 ANQGSEA. V dropped 3 bases and J dropped 7; count of bases not matched to a gene: 3. The CDR3 nucleotides are TGCAGCGTTGAGGGACAGGGGGCGTTCGGGGAGCTGTTTTTT. Its protein is CSVEGQGAFGELFF.

The chain recombines TRBV20-1 with TRBJ2-5, with D perhaps matching TRBD2 (6 bases). V was cut by 4 bases and J by 10 bases, with 10 bases left in between. CDR3 length equals 10 residues. Germline V lookup: CDR1 DFQATT, CDR2 SNEGSKA (reference sequence). CDR3 in amino acids: CSAMDYNQYF. The CDR3, as DNA: TGCAGTGCTATGGACTATAACCAGTACTTC.

This clone was seen more than once but under ten times. The chain combines TRBV6-4 with TRBJ1-2; D perhaps matches TRBD1 (5 bases). The V and J ends lost 3 bases and 6 bases respectively, with 14 bases between them. The germline V gene encodes CDR1 MRHNA and CDR2 SNTAGT. The CDR3 extends over 14 amino acids. The CDR3 region has the DNA TGTGCCAGCAGTGAAGGCAGGGCGAAGGATGGCTACACCTTC. Translated, it gives CASSEGRAKDGYTF.

The chain is built from TRBV18 and TRBJ1-1; D is ambiguous. CDR1 KGHSH and CDR2 LQKENI come from the germline V gene. V dropped 1 base and J dropped 1 base, with 13 bases sitting between them. The CDR3 runs 16 residues. CDR3 region: CASSPLGTAENTEAFF. For the CDR3, the DNA is TGTGCCAGCTCACCACTAGGCACAGCAGAGAACACTGAAGCTTTCTTT. The full variable domain, rest sourced from reference TRBV18 and TRBJ1-1, is NAGVMQNPRHLVRRRGQEARLRCSPMKGHSHVYWYRQLPEEGLKFMVYLQKENIIDESGMPKERFSAEFPKEGPSILRIQQVVRGDSAAYFCASSPLGTAENTEAFFGQGTRLTVV.

The chain recombines TRBV5-6 with TRBJ1-2; no reliable D call. The V gene's germline CDR1 is SGHDT and CDR2 YYEEEE. V was clipped by 2 bases and J by 0 bases, with 8 bases between them. The CDR3 consists of 14 residues. CDR3 sequence reads: CASSFGLTNYGYTF. In DNA, the CDR3 is TGTGCCAGCAGCTTCGGACTGACTAACTATGGCTACACCTTC. The whole variable domain, filled in from reference TRBV5-6 and TRBJ1-2, reads DAGVTQSPTHLIKTRGQQVTLRCSPKSGHDTVSWYQQALGQGPQFIFQYYEEEERQRGNFPDRFSGHQFPNYSSELNVNALLLGDSALYLCASSFGLTNYGYTFGSGTRLTVV.

The V and J genes are TRBV11-2 and TRBJ1-2; perhaps TRBD1 as D (5 bases). V was clipped by 3 bases and J by 2 bases, with 7 bases between them. This CDR3 spans 13 amino acids. Germline V lookup: CDR1 SGHAT, CDR2 FQNNGV. The CDR3 here is CASSFGTNYGYTF. The CDR3 nucleotides are TGTGCCAGCAGCTTCGGGACGAACTATGGCTACACCTTC.

The rearrangement links TRBV4-1 to TRBJ2-1; D is ambiguous. Germline V gene sequence: CDR1 MGHRA, CDR2 YSYEKL. The CDR3 extends over 12 amino acids. V was clipped by 5 bases and J by 7 bases, with 9 bases between them. The CDR3 spells CASSFGTNEQFF. CDR3 nucleotide sequence: TGCGCCAGCAGCTTTGGAACTAATGAGCAGTTCTTC.

CDR3 nucleotide sequence: TGTGCCAGCAGCCCATCCGGGACAGGGGGCACTGAAGCTTTCTTT. Its protein is CASSPSGTGGTEAFF. This rearrangement joins TRBV5-4 to TRBJ1-1, with 11 bases lining up with TRBD1. V shed 4 bases and J 4 bases; nucleotides not matched to a gene: 6. CDR3 size: 15 residues. The V gene's germline CDR1 is SGHNT and CDR2 YYREEE (reference sequence).

The rearrangement joins TRBV5-4 to TRBJ2-1; 7 positions agree with TRBD2. CDR1 is SGHNT and CDR2 is YYREEE in the germline V gene (reference sequence). The CDR3 is made up of 14 amino acids. Trimming cost V 0 bases and J 7 bases; bases outside gene matches: 4. CDR3 protein: CASSLGLAPNEQFF. Written as DNA, the CDR3 is TGTGCCAGCAGCTTGGGACTAGCTCCGAATGAGCAGTTCTTC. Based on the CDR3 plus reference TRBV5-4 and TRBJ2-1, the full variable domain is ETGVTQSPTHLIKTRGQQVTLRCSSQSGHNTVSWYQQALGQGPQFIFQYYREEENGRGNFPPRFSGLQFPNYSSELNVNALELDDSALYLCASSLGLAPNEQFFGPGTRLTVL.

J is TRBJ2-1 and V is TRBV5-1; 9 positions agree with TRBD2. This CDR3 is built from 16 residues. The V gene's germline CDR1 is SGHRS and CDR2 YFSETQ. With V trimmed by 0 bases and J by 2 bases, 3 bases remained unmatched. The CDR3 protein is CASSLGAGGAYNEQFF. Written as DNA, the CDR3 is TGCGCCAGCAGCTTGGGAGCGGGGGGCGCCTACAATGAGCAGTTCTTC.